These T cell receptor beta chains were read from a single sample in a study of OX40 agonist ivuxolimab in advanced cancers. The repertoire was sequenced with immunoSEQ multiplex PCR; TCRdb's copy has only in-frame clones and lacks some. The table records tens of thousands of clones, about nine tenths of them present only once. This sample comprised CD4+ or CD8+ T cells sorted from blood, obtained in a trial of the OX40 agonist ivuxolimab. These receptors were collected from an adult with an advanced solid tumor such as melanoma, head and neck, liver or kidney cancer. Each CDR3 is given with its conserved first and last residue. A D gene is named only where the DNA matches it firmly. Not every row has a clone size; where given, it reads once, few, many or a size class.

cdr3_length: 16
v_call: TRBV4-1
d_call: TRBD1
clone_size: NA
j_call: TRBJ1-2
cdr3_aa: CASSLSGTGGLNGYTF
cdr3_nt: TGCGCCAGCAGCCTTTCCGGGACAGGGGGCTTAAATGGCTACACCTTC

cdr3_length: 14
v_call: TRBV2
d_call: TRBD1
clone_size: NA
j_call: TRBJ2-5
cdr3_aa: CASTRDSTEETQYF
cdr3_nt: TGTGCCAGCACCCGGGACAGCACCGAAGAGACCCAGTACTTC

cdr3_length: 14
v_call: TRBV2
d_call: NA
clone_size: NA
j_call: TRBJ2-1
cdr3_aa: CASISGVSHNEQFF
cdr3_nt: TGTGCCAGCATTTCAGGGGTCTCTCACAATGAGCAGTTCTTC

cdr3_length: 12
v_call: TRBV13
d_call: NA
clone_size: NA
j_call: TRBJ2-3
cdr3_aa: CASSLAPDTQYF
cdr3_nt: TGTGCCAGCAGCTTAGCTCCAGATACGCAGTATTTT

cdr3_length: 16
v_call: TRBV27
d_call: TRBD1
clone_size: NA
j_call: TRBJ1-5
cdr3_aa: CASRAGTGHSNQPQHF
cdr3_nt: TGTGCCAGCAGGGCCGGGACAGGGCATAGCAATCAGCCCCAGCATTTT

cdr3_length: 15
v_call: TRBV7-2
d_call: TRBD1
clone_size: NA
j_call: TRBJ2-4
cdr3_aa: CASSPGQLAKNIQYF
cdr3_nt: TGTGCCAGCAGCCCGGGACAGTTAGCCAAAAACATTCAGTACTTC

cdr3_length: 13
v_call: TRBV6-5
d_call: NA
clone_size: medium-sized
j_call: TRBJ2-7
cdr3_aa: CASYRANSYEQYF
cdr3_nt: TGTGCCAGTTACAGGGCCAATTCCTACGAGCAGTACTTC

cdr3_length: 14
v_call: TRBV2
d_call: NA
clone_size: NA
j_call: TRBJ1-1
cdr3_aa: CASSERDGNTEAFF
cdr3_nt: TGTGCCAGCAGTGAAAGGGACGGGAACACTGAAGCTTTCTTT

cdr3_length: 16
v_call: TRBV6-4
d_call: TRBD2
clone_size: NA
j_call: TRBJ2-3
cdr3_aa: CASSDSRGGSRDTQYF
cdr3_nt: TGTGCCAGCAGTGACTCGAGGGGCGGGAGTCGGGATACGCAGTATTTT

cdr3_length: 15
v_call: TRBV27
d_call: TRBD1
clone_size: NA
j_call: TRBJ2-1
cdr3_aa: CASSSGQGGYNEQFF
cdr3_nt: TGTGCCAGCAGTTCGGGACAGGGTGGCTACAATGAGCAGTTCTTC

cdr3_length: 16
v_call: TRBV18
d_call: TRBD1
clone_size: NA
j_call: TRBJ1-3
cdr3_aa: CASSPPGQGLGNTIYF
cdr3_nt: TGTGCCAGCTCACCACCGGGACAGGGGCTTGGAAACACCATATATTTT

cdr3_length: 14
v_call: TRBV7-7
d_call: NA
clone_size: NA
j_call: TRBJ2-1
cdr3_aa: CASSLGGSYNEQFF
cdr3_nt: TGTGCTAGCAGCTTAGGAGGTTCCTACAATGAGCAGTTCTTC

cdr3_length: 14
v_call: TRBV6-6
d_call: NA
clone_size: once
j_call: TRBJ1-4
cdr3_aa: CASTPFTTNEKLFF
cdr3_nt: TGTGCCAGCACCCCCTTCACAACTAATGAAAAACTGTTTTTT

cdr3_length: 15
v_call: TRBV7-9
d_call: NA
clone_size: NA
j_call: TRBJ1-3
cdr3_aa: CASSRDRRSGNTIYF
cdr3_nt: TGTGCCAGCAGCCGGGACCGCAGATCTGGAAACACCATATATTTT

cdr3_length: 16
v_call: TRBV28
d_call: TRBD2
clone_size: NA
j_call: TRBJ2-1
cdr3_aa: CASSDSGRPPYNEQFF
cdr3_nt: TGTGCCAGCAGCGATAGCGGGAGACCACCCTACAATGAGCAGTTCTTC

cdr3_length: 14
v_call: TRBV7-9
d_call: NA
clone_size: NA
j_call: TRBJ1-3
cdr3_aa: CAVRGGYPGNTIYF
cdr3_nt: TGTGCCGTCCGCGGGGGCTACCCTGGAAACACCATATATTTT

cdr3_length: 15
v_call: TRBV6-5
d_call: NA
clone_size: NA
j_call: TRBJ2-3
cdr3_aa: CASSRSQGSTDTQYF
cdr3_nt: TGTGCCAGCAGTCGAAGCCAGGGGAGCACAGATACGCAGTATTTT

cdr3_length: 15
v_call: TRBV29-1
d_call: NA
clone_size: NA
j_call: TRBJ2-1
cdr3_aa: CSGHTQATSYNEQFF
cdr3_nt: TGCAGCGGCCATACGCAGGCCACCTCCTACAATGAGCAGTTCTTC

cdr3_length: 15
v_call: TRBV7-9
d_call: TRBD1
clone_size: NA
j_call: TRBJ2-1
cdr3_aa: CASSSRGQGNDEQFF
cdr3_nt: TGTGCCAGCAGCTCTAGAGGACAGGGTAACGATGAGCAGTTCTTC

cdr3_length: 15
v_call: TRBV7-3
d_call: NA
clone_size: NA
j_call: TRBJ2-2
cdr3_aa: CASSLLGGNTGELFF
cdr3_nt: TGTGCCAGCAGCTTACTGGGAGGGAACACCGGGGAGCTGTTTTTT

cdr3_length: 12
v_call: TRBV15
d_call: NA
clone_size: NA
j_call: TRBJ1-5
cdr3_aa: CATSRDNQPQHF
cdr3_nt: TGTGCCACCAGCAGAGATAATCAGCCCCAGCATTTT

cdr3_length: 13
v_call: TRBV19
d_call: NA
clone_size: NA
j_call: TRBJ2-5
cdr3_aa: CASSTSSYQTQYF
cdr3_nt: TGTGCCAGTAGTACTAGCAGCTACCAGACCCAGTACTTC

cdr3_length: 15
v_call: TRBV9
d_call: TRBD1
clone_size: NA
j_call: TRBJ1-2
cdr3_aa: CASSPRPGQSYGYTF
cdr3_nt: TGTGCCAGCAGCCCCCGACCGGGACAGAGCTATGGCTACACCTTC

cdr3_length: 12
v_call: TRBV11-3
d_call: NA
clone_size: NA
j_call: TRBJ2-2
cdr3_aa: CASTRGRGELFF
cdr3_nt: TGTGCCAGCACCCGGGGGCGGGGGGAGCTGTTTTTT

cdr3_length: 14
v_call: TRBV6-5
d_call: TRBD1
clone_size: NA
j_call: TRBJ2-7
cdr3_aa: CASSPPGQGSEQYF
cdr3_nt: TGTGCCAGCAGCCCTCCGGGACAGGGGTCCGAGCAGTACTTC

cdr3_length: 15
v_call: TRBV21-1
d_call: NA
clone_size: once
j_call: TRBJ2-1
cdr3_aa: CASSKTGGSYNEQFF
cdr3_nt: TGTGCCAGCAGCAAAACGGGCGGGAGCTACAATGAGCAGTTCTTC

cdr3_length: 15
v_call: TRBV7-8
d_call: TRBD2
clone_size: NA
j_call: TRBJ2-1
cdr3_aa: CASSLFSGGANEQFF
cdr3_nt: TGTGCCAGCAGTTTATTTAGCGGGGGGGCAAATGAGCAGTTCTTC

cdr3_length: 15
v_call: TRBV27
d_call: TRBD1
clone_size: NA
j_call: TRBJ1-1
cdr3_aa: CASSLIGQGWTEAFF
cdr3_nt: TGTGCCAGCAGTTTGATTGGACAGGGGTGGACTGAAGCTTTCTTT

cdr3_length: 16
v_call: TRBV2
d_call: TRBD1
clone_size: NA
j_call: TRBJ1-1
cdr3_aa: CASSEHYRGRETEAFF
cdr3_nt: TGTGCCAGCAGTGAACACTACAGGGGGCGGGAAACTGAAGCTTTCTTT

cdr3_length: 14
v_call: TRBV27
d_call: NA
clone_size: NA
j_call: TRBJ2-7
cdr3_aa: CASSSTGRNYEQYF
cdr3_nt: TGTGCCAGCAGTTCGACGGGGCGCAACTACGAGCAGTACTTC

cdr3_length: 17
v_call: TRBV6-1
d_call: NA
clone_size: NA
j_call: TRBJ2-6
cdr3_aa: CASSDRGQTSGANVLTF
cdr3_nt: TGTGCCAGCAGTGACCGGGGACAAACCTCTGGGGCCAACGTCCTGACTTTC

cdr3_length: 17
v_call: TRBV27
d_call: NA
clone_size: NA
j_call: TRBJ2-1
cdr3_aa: CASIMGSGASSYNEQFF
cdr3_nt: TGTGCCAGCATCATGGGTTCTGGCGCTAGCTCCTACAATGAGCAGTTCTTC

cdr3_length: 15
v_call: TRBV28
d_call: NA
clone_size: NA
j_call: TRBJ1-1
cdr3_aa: CASSSLGGGYTEAFF
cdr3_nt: TGTGCCAGCAGTTCCCTAGGGGGGGGTTACACTGAAGCTTTCTTT

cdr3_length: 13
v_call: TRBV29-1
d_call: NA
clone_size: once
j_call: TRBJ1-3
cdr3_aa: CSVEGDKGNTIYF
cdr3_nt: TGCAGCGTTGAGGGTGATAAGGGAAACACCATATATTTT

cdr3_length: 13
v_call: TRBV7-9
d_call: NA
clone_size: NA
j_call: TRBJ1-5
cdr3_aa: CASSLNEDQPQHF
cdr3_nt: TGTGCCAGCAGCTTAAATGAGGATCAGCCCCAGCATTTT

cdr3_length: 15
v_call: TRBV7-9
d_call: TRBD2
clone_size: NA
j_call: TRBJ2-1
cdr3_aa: CASSLALAGGPEQFF
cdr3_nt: TGTGCCAGCAGCTTAGCACTAGCGGGGGGGCCGGAACAGTTCTTC

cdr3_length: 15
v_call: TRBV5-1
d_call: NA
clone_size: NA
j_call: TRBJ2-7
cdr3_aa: CASSLEGPHSYEQYF
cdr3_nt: TGCGCCAGCAGCTTGGAGGGACCCCACTCCTACGAGCAGTACTTC

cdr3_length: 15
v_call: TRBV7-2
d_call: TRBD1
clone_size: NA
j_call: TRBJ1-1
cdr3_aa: CASSVGQGANTEAFF
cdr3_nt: TGTGCCAGCAGTGTGGGACAGGGGGCGAACACTGAAGCTTTCTTT

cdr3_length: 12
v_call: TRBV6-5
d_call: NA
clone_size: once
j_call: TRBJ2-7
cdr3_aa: CASRQGRHEQYF
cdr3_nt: TGTGCCAGCAGACAGGGGAGGCACGAGCAGTACTTC

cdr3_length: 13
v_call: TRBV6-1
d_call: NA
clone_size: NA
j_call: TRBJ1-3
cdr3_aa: CASTGVSGNTIYF
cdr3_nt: TGTGCCAGCACAGGGGTCTCTGGAAACACCATATATTTT

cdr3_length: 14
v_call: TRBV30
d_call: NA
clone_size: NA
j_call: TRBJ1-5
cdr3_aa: CAWSVLGFGQPQHF
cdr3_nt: TGTGCCTGGAGTGTACTAGGGTTTGGTCAGCCCCAGCATTTT

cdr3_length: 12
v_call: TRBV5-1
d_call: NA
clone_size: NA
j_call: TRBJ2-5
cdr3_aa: CASSPNQETQYF
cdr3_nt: TGCGCCAGCAGCCCGAACCAAGAGACCCAGTACTTC

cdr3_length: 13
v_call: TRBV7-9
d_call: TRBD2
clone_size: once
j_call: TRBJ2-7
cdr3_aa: CASSLTSAKAQYF
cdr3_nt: TGTGCCAGCAGCTTGACTAGCGCGAAGGCACAGTACTTC

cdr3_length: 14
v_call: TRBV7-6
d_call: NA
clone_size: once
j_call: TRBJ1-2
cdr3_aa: CASSLGAGNYGYTF
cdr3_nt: TGTGCCAGCAGCTTAGGGGCAGGGAACTATGGCTACACCTTC

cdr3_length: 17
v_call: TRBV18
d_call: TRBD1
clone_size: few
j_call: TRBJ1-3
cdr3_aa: CASSPITGEKSGNTIYF
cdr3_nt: TGTGCCAGCTCACCGATCACAGGGGAAAAGTCTGGAAACACCATATATTTT

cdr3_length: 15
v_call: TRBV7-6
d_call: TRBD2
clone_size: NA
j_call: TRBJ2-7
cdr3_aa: CASSATSGRAGEQYF
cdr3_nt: TGTGCCAGCAGCGCTACTAGCGGGAGGGCGGGGGAGCAGTACTTC

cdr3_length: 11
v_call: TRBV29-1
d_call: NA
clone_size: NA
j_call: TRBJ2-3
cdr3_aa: CSVGVTDTQYF
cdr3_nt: TGCAGCGTTGGAGTCACAGATACGCAGTATTTT

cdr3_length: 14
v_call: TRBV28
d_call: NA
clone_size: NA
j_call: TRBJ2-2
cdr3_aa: CASTPSLYTGELFF
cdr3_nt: TGTGCCAGCACCCCCTCCCTTTACACCGGGGAGCTGTTTTTT

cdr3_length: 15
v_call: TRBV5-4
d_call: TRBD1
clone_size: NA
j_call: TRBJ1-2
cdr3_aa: CASRVQGKGNYGYTF
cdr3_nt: TGTGCCAGCAGAGTACAGGGGAAGGGAAACTATGGCTACACCTTC

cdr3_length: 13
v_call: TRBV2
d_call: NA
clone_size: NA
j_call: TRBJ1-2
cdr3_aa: CASSGQRDYGYTF
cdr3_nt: TGTGCCAGCAGTGGACAGAGAGACTATGGCTACACCTTC

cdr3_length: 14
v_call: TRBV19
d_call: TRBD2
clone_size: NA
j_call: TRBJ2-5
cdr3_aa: CASSIGRGEQTQYF
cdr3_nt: TGTGCCAGTAGTATTGGACGGGGGGAGCAGACCCAGTACTTC

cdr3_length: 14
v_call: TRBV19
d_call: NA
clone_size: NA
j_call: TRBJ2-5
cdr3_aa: CASSIAGVQETQYF
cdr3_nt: TGTGCCAGTAGTATAGCGGGGGTTCAAGAGACCCAGTACTTC

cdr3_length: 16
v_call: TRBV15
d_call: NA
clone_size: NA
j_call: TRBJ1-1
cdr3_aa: CATSRDGQAQNTEAFF
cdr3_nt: TGTGCCACCAGCAGAGATGGGCAGGCACAGAACACTGAAGCTTTCTTT

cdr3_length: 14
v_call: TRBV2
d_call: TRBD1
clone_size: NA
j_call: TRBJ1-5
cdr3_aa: CASSEMTGDQPQHF
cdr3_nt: TGTGCCAGCAGTGAGATGACAGGGGATCAGCCCCAGCATTTT

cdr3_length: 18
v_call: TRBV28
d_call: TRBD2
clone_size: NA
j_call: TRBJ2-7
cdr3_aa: CASSTPGLAGGSTYEQYF
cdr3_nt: TGTGCCAGCAGTACCCCGGGACTAGCGGGAGGATCTACCTACGAGCAGTACTTC